This T cell receptor (beta chain) was sequenced during a study of technical replicates of blood from a handful of donors. Sequencing used immunoSEQ multiplex PCR; TCRdb keeps in-frame clones, though not all of them. The top ten clones hold about 0.36% of a sample with more than 65,000 clones, roughly nine tenths of them seen once. In germline, CDR1 is MNHNS, CDR2 SASEGT. Trimming removed 3 bases at V and 4 bases at J, with 12 bases between. The CDR3 runs to 14 residues. The clonotype originates from a human donor in good health. Some clones in this sample may be carry-over from other donors' samples. The chain couples TRBV6-1 to TRBJ1-2; D gene uncertain. Sequencing was done on a sample of T cells isolated from PBMCs. CDR3: CASSDQVLGYGYTF. The DNA for the CDR3 is TGTGCCAGCAGTGATCAGGTTCTCGGCTATGGCTACACCTTC.